The TCR beta chain described here comes from a study of T cell responses to AZD1222 COVID-19 vaccine. Germline CDR1 is SGHDT and CDR2 is YYEEEE. The J segment lost 6 bases and the V segment lost 4 bases, leaving 5 bases of the junction unmatched. The CDR3 has 13 amino acids. TCRdb keeps only in-frame clones here, not all; method: immunoSEQ multiplex PCR. Found here are 70,000 or so clones, 80% to 90% of them singletons; the top ten hold under 30%. Specimen: peripheral blood, collected on day 0 of AZD1222 vaccination. The chain carries TRBV5-6 and TRBJ1-2; 8 bases line up with TRBD1. This TCR was sampled from an adult in good health. The CDR3 DNA reads as TGTGCCAGCAGCCCGGACAGGGTGCATGGCTACACCTTC. Residues: CASSPDRVHGYTF.